The rows below give T cell receptor beta chains drawn from one sample of a study of response to subunit inactivated influenza vaccine. Via MiXCR, TCRdb re-called the RT-PCR reads, giving one row per CDR3 protein. The sample carries about 780,000 distinct CDR3 sequences, approximately 18% recorded once. The sample was PBMCs from blood, taken roughly 5 days after vaccination. Receptor source: a man aged 45-65 years who received an inactivated influenza vaccine. CDR3s include the opening cysteine and the closing phenylalanine or tryptophan. Each record gives: clone size, D gene, V gene, J gene, CDR3 protein, CDR3 DNA. A D gene is named only where the DNA matches it firmly. Expanded clones get a size class; other rows say once, few or many, or leave the size out.

clone_size: .; d_call: TRBD2; v_call: TRBV10-2; j_call: TRBJ2-7; cdr3_aa: CASTVGAGETYEQYF; cdr3_nt: TGCGCCAGCACCGTCGGTGCGGGGGAAACCTACGAGCAGTACTTC
clone_size: few; d_call: .; v_call: TRBV6-1; j_call: TRBJ2-5; cdr3_aa: CASSESITGGRETQYF; cdr3_nt: TGTGCCAGCAGCGAATCTATTACCGGGGGCCGGGAGACCCAGTACTTC
clone_size: .; d_call: .; v_call: TRBV28; j_call: TRBJ2-3; cdr3_aa: CASKKGYKDTQYF; cdr3_nt: TGTGCCAGCAAAAAAGGATACAAAGATACGCAGTATTTT
clone_size: .; d_call: .; v_call: TRBV5-1; j_call: TRBJ2-6; cdr3_aa: CASSLDRSAGANVLTF; cdr3_nt: TGCGCCAGCAGCTTGGACAGGTCAGCCGGGGCCAACGTCCTGACTTTC
clone_size: .; d_call: .; v_call: TRBV5-5; j_call: TRBJ1-1; cdr3_aa: CASSGGTGSSTEAFF; cdr3_nt: TGTGCCAGCAGCGGGGGGACCGGATCTTCAACTGAAGCTTTCTTT
clone_size: .; d_call: .; v_call: TRBV12-3/TRBV12-4; j_call: TRBJ2-1; cdr3_aa: CASSLWNHNEQFF; cdr3_nt: TGTGCCAGCAGTTTATGGAACCACAATGAGCAGTTCTTC
clone_size: many; d_call: .; v_call: TRBV29-1; j_call: TRBJ2-6; cdr3_aa: CSVVGASGANVLTF; cdr3_nt: TGCAGCGTTGTAGGCGCCTCTGGGGCCAACGTCCTGACTTTC
clone_size: .; d_call: TRBD1; v_call: TRBV5-1; j_call: TRBJ1-2; cdr3_aa: CASSSGTVDRRYTF; cdr3_nt: TGCGCCAGCAGCTCGGGGACAGTGGATAGGCGCTACACCTTC
clone_size: many; d_call: TRBD2; v_call: TRBV20-1; j_call: TRBJ2-3; cdr3_aa: CSAREEGLAGDTQYF; cdr3_nt: TGCAGTGCTAGAGAAGAGGGACTAGCGGGAGATACGCAGTATTTT
clone_size: few; d_call: .; v_call: TRBV24-1; j_call: TRBJ2-7; cdr3_aa: CARIGVEDRLYEQYF; cdr3_nt: TGTGCCAGGATCGGAGTTGAGGACCGACTCTACGAGCAGTACTTC
clone_size: .; d_call: .; v_call: TRBV6-2/TRBV6-3; j_call: TRBJ2-2; cdr3_aa: CASGLGPPRTGELFF; cdr3_nt: TGTGCCAGCGGCCTCGGACCCCCGAGGACCGGGGAGCTGTTTTTT
clone_size: few; d_call: TRBD2; v_call: TRBV7-2; j_call: TRBJ2-2; cdr3_aa: CASSLLSGSYTGELFF; cdr3_nt: TGTGCCAGCAGCTTACTGAGCGGGAGTTACACCGGGGAGCTGTTTTTT
clone_size: few; d_call: .; v_call: TRBV12-3/TRBV12-4; j_call: TRBJ2-1; cdr3_aa: CASRSGESYNEQFF; cdr3_nt: TGTGCCAGCAGAAGTGGGGAGTCCTACAATGAGCAGTTCTTC
clone_size: once; d_call: TRBD2; v_call: TRBV20-1; j_call: TRBJ2-1; cdr3_aa: CSARMGLAGGVEQFF; cdr3_nt: TGCAGTGCTAGAATGGGGCTAGCGGGAGGAGTGGAGCAGTTCTTC
clone_size: .; d_call: TRBD1; v_call: TRBV24-1; j_call: TRBJ1-2; cdr3_aa: CATSEGGQGVFGYTF; cdr3_nt: TGTGCCACCAGTGAAGGCGGACAGGGGGTCTTTGGCTACACCTTC
clone_size: .; d_call: .; v_call: TRBV6-2/TRBV6-3; j_call: TRBJ2-3; cdr3_aa: CASTEFRDSTDTQYF; cdr3_nt: TGTGCCAGCACTGAATTCCGGGACTCCACAGATACGCAGTATTTT
clone_size: few; d_call: .; v_call: TRBV12-3/TRBV12-4; j_call: TRBJ1-4; cdr3_aa: CASSLVGINEKLFF; cdr3_nt: TGTGCCAGCAGTTTGGTAGGGATAAATGAAAAACTGTTTTTT
clone_size: few; d_call: .; v_call: TRBV5-1; j_call: TRBJ2-7; cdr3_aa: CASSPLGWGYEQYF; cdr3_nt: TGCGCCAGCAGCCCCTTGGGTTGGGGCTACGAGCAGTACTTC
clone_size: few; d_call: TRBD2; v_call: TRBV20-1; j_call: TRBJ2-1; cdr3_aa: CSARLAGGIHRDREFF; cdr3_nt: TGCAGTGCTAGGCTAGCGGGAGGAATTCATAGGGATCGGGAGTTCTTC
clone_size: few; d_call: TRBD2; v_call: TRBV9; j_call: TRBJ2-1; cdr3_aa: CASSVAAGDYNEQFF; cdr3_nt: TGTGCCAGCAGCGTAGCAGCGGGGGACTACAATGAGCAGTTCTTC
clone_size: few; d_call: .; v_call: TRBV18; j_call: TRBJ2-3; cdr3_aa: CASSPPVRRSTDTQYF; cdr3_nt: TGTGCCAGCTCACCACCGGTAAGGAGGAGCACAGATACGCAGTATTTT
clone_size: .; d_call: .; v_call: TRBV4-1; j_call: TRBJ2-5; cdr3_aa: CASSQGAGRRQETQYF; cdr3_nt: TGCGCCAGCAGCCAAGGGGCAGGGAGGCGCCAAGAGACCCAGTACTTC
clone_size: few; d_call: .; v_call: TRBV10-3; j_call: TRBJ2-1; cdr3_aa: CAISEGDSYNEQFF; cdr3_nt: TGTGCCATCAGTGAGGGCGATTCCTACAATGAGCAGTTCTTC
clone_size: few; d_call: .; v_call: TRBV11-1; j_call: TRBJ2-2; cdr3_aa: CASSSSLSGELFF; cdr3_nt: TGTGCCAGCAGTAGTAGCCTTTCCGGGGAGCTGTTTTTT
clone_size: few; d_call: TRBD2; v_call: TRBV2; j_call: TRBJ2-2; cdr3_aa: CASGGLAPSNTGELFF; cdr3_nt: TGTGCCAGCGGCGGACTAGCCCCTTCGAACACCGGGGAGCTGTTTTTT
clone_size: few; d_call: .; v_call: TRBV7-8; j_call: TRBJ2-3; cdr3_aa: CASSLLASRSTDTQYF; cdr3_nt: TGTGCCAGCAGCTTATTGGCTAGCAGAAGCACAGATACGCAGTATTTT
clone_size: many; d_call: .; v_call: TRBV29-1; j_call: TRBJ2-7; cdr3_aa: CSAETNPYEQYF; cdr3_nt: TGCAGCGCGGAGACAAATCCCTACGAGCAGTACTTC
clone_size: .; d_call: TRBD2; v_call: TRBV7-8; j_call: TRBJ2-1; cdr3_aa: CASSAGLADNEQFF; cdr3_nt: TGTGCCAGCAGCGCGGGACTAGCGGACAATGAGCAGTTCTTC
clone_size: many; d_call: TRBD2; v_call: TRBV7-9; j_call: TRBJ2-2; cdr3_aa: CASSPPSGGGTGELFF; cdr3_nt: TGTGCCAGCAGCCCTCCTAGCGGTGGGGGCACCGGGGAGCTGTTTTTT
clone_size: many; d_call: .; v_call: TRBV6-5; j_call: TRBJ2-3; cdr3_aa: CASSYRGSTDTQYF; cdr3_nt: TGTGCCAGCAGTTACAGGGGGAGCACAGATACGCAGTATTTT
clone_size: many; d_call: TRBD1; v_call: TRBV12-3/TRBV12-4; j_call: TRBJ2-3; cdr3_aa: CASRSTGASSTDTQYF; cdr3_nt: TGTGCCAGCAGGTCAACAGGGGCATCTAGCACAGATACGCAGTATTTT
clone_size: few; d_call: .; v_call: TRBV28; j_call: TRBJ2-7; cdr3_aa: CASSAGPTYEQYF; cdr3_nt: TGTGCCAGCAGTGCGGGACCGACCTACGAGCAGTACTTC
clone_size: .; d_call: TRBD1; v_call: TRBV6-5; j_call: TRBJ2-7; cdr3_aa: CASSYSTGPSDEQYF; cdr3_nt: TGTGCCAGCAGTTACTCGACAGGGCCCTCTGACGAGCAGTACTTC
clone_size: .; d_call: .; v_call: TRBV5-1; j_call: TRBJ1-4; cdr3_aa: CASSASSGKEKLFF; cdr3_nt: TGCGCCAGCAGCGCAAGTTCGGGGAAGGAAAAACTGTTTTTT
clone_size: few; d_call: .; v_call: TRBV5-1; j_call: TRBJ2-1; cdr3_aa: CASSPTGESYNEQFF; cdr3_nt: TGCGCCAGCAGCCCAACGGGGGAATCCTACAATGAGCAGTTCTTC
clone_size: few; d_call: .; v_call: TRBV12-3/TRBV12-4; j_call: TRBJ1-6; cdr3_aa: CASSFHGSPLHF; cdr3_nt: TGTGCCAGCAGTTTTCATGGGTCACCCCTCCACTTT
clone_size: .; d_call: .; v_call: TRBV20-1; j_call: TRBJ2-7; cdr3_aa: CSASLANKNYEQYF; cdr3_nt: TGCAGTGCTAGTTTGGCTAACAAAAACTACGAGCAGTACTTC
clone_size: .; d_call: TRBD2; v_call: TRBV10-2; j_call: TRBJ2-3; cdr3_aa: CASSESRLAGGLVGRADTQYF; cdr3_nt: TGCGCCAGCAGTGAGTCGAGACTAGCGGGGGGATTGGTAGGTCGTGCAGATACGCAGTATTTT
clone_size: few; d_call: .; v_call: TRBV6-1; j_call: TRBJ2-7; cdr3_aa: CASRPWGKEGEQYF; cdr3_nt: TGTGCCAGCAGACCGTGGGGAAAGGAGGGCGAGCAGTACTTC
clone_size: .; d_call: TRBD1; v_call: TRBV10-3; j_call: TRBJ2-7; cdr3_aa: CAIRGTGGYEQYF; cdr3_nt: TGTGCCATCAGGGGGACAGGGGGCTACGAGCAGTACTTC
clone_size: few; d_call: .; v_call: TRBV24-1; j_call: TRBJ2-1; cdr3_aa: CATSDEGRVPNEQFF; cdr3_nt: TGTGCCACCAGTGATGAGGGACGGGTGCCCAATGAGCAGTTCTTC
clone_size: .; d_call: TRBD1; v_call: TRBV5-1; j_call: TRBJ2-1; cdr3_aa: CASSLAGQSSNEQFF; cdr3_nt: TGCGCCAGCAGCTTGGCGGGACAGAGCAGCAATGAGCAGTTCTTC
clone_size: .; d_call: .; v_call: TRBV6-5; j_call: TRBJ2-7; cdr3_aa: CASSYSGIEQYF; cdr3_nt: TGTGCCAGCAGTTACTCAGGGATCGAGCAGTACTTC
clone_size: .; d_call: TRBD2; v_call: TRBV28; j_call: TRBJ2-2; cdr3_aa: CASSLTSGSLTGELFF; cdr3_nt: TGTGCCAGCAGTCTCACTAGCGGGAGTCTCACCGGGGAGCTGTTTTTT
clone_size: .; d_call: TRBD1; v_call: TRBV6-1; j_call: TRBJ2-5; cdr3_aa: CASSTPAGGRETQYF; cdr3_nt: TGTGCCAGCAGTACACCCGCAGGGGGCCGGGAGACCCAGTACTTC
clone_size: few; d_call: TRBD2; v_call: TRBV7-9; j_call: TRBJ2-7; cdr3_aa: CASSLSGGRIHEQYF; cdr3_nt: TGTGCCAGCAGCTTATCAGGCGGGAGGATCCACGAGCAGTACTTC
clone_size: .; d_call: TRBD1; v_call: TRBV9; j_call: TRBJ2-1; cdr3_aa: CASSARDSYYNEQFF; cdr3_nt: TGTGCCAGCAGCGCCCGGGACAGCTATTACAATGAGCAGTTCTTC
clone_size: few; d_call: .; v_call: TRBV5-1; j_call: TRBJ2-1; cdr3_aa: CASSVTAGNEQFF; cdr3_nt: TGCGCCAGCAGCGTGACCGCTGGTAATGAGCAGTTCTTC
clone_size: .; d_call: .; v_call: TRBV7-2; j_call: TRBJ2-6; cdr3_aa: CASNQGGLGANVLTF; cdr3_nt: TGTGCCAGCAACCAGGGGGGGCTGGGGGCCAACGTCCTGACTTTC
clone_size: .; d_call: TRBD2; v_call: TRBV2; j_call: TRBJ2-1; cdr3_aa: CASSGGLGVNEQFF; cdr3_nt: TGTGCCAGCAGTGGGGGACTAGGGGTCAATGAGCAGTTCTTC
clone_size: few; d_call: .; v_call: TRBV10-3; j_call: TRBJ2-3; cdr3_aa: CAISQQRTDTQYF; cdr3_nt: TGTGCCATCAGCCAGCAGAGGACAGATACGCAGTATTTT
clone_size: few; d_call: TRBD2; v_call: TRBV7-3; j_call: TRBJ2-1; cdr3_aa: CASSITGLAGYYSSYNEQFF; cdr3_nt: TGTGCCAGCAGCATAACCGGACTAGCGGGATATTATAGCTCCTACAATGAGCAGTTCTTC
clone_size: .; d_call: .; v_call: TRBV5-1; j_call: TRBJ1-3; cdr3_aa: CASSPGGAGNTIYF; cdr3_nt: TGCGCCAGCAGCCCTGGAGGGGCTGGAAACACCATATATTTT
clone_size: few; d_call: .; v_call: TRBV28; j_call: TRBJ2-1; cdr3_aa: CASSRGSGRFF; cdr3_nt: TGTGCCAGCAGTCGAGGATCCGGGCGGTTCTTC